This T cell receptor (beta chain) was found in a study of tumor and adjacent non-tumor tissue in lung cancer. The study, taken as a whole, reports: Shorter survival was associated with higher TCR diversity in tumors. Top 100 clones took a larger repertoire share in normal lung.

TCRbeta libraries were built with three rounds of nested PCR, modified from ARM-PCR. MiXCR, run by TCRdb on the multiplex PCR reads, gives a single entry per CDR3 protein. The sample lists approximately 86,000 distinct CDR3 sequences, over 55% seen once, with 8% to 10% in the top ten. No cell sorting was done before RNA was extracted from the tissue. Looked up from germline, CDR1 is SGHAT and CDR2 is FQNNGV. The CDR3 is 14 residues long. A word on this clonotype: Its specificity is unknown. A junction boundary mismatches the germline segment, possibly from a read error.

V is TRBV11-2 and J is TRBJ1-3; D might be TRBD1 (6 bases). This clonotype was obtained from a woman aged 40 to 49 with non-small cell lung cancer. The source material was lung tumor tissue. This CDR3 is CVSNLGGPGNTIYF. The CDR3 coding sequence is TGTGTCAGCAACTTAGGGGGTCCTGGAAACACCATATATTTT.